The present T cell receptor (beta chain) was sequenced within a study of T cells after somatic rescue of genetic block. This CDR3 region has 19 residues. The V end lost 2 bases, the J end lost 0 bases, and 17 bases lay between the germline ends. Germline CDR1 and CDR2: KGHSH and LQKENI. The repertoire was sequenced with immunoSEQ multiplex PCR; TCRdb's copy has only in-frame clones and lacks some. The data show 65,000 to 70,000 clones, 92% seen once. The TCR was taken from a man in his forties. V gene TRBV18 combines with J gene TRBJ1-6, with D possibly TRBD1 on 5 matching bases. Sequenced input: peripheral blood mononuclear cells (PBMCs). Here the CDR3 reads CASSPFLIRDSSYNSPLHF. CDR3 nucleotide sequence: TGTGCCAGCTCACCATTTTTAATTCGAGACAGCTCCTATAATTCACCCCTCCACTTT. The entire variable domain, with the rest obtained from reference TRBV18 and TRBJ1-6, is as follows: NAGVMQNPRHLVRRRGQEARLRCSPMKGHSHVYWYRQLPEEGLKFMVYLQKENIIDESGMPKERFSAEFPKEGPSILRIQQVVRGDSAAYFCASSPFLIRDSSYNSPLHFGNGTRLTVT.